This T cell receptor beta chain was captured in a study of shared clonotypes between healthy human individuals. Sequencing was performed with immunoSEQ multiplex PCR; in TCRdb, only in-frame clones are kept and a portion is missing. Of about 2 million clones in the sample, about 94% were seen once. CDR1 is MNHNS, CDR2 SASEGT, per germline. This CDR3 spans 16 amino acids. The V and J ends lost 1 base and 2 bases respectively, with 14 bases between them. The naive CD8 population came from CD45RO-negative cells selected for CCR7, without terminally differentiated effector memory CD45RA+ cells. Donation came from healthy HIV-negative adults that had no recent acute infections or vaccinations.

Input material: naive CD8+ T cells sorted from blood. The clonotype originates from a man aged 18-30 years in good health. The chain has TRBV6-1 and TRBJ2-5; a weak D match, TRBD2 (6 bases). CDR3 nucleotides: TGTGCCAGCAGTGAAGTGGAGGGTCGAGTGCAAGAGACCCAGTACTTC. It is translated as CASSEVEGRVQETQYF.